The following is a TCR beta chain sequence with its context. V lost 3 bases to trimming and J lost 3 bases; unmatched junction nucleotides: 13. This CDR3 region has 17 residues. CDR1 and CDR2 (germline): SGHRS, YFSETQ. This entry belongs to a study of blood T cells in healthy people across ages. Alongside a J-beta primer mix, a sample-barcoded 5' primer served in a second PCR lasting roughly 6 to 11 cycles. TCRdb processed the 5' RACE reads anew with MiXCR; each CDR3 protein has one entry. The sample lists about 940,000 distinct CDR3 sequences; under 50% were seen once. Sequenced: blood. The sequence derives from a man younger than 40 in good health. The chain has TRBV5-1 and TRBJ2-3; 7 bases are shared with TRBD2. The CDR3 DNA reads as TGCGCCAGCAGCTCTGGGTTGAACGGGGGGTTAACAGATACGCAGTATTTT. It is translated as CASSSGLNGGLTDTQYF.